Following are 21 T cell receptor beta chains from one sample sequenced in a study of T cells in Graves' hyperthyroidism and ophthalmopathy. RNA transcripts gave rise to amplified TCR beta CDR3 regions. Researchers ran a first-round RT-PCR on the TCR CDR3 using the HTBI primer set. TCRdb reprocessed the multiplex PCR reads with MiXCR, giving one entry per CDR3 protein. Counted here are about 210,000 distinct CDR3 sequences, 15% to 20% occurring once; the ten biggest clones make up roughly 53%. Sequencing was done on a sample of blood. Receptor source: a man aged 45-65 years with Graves' hyperthyroidism.

The V call is TRBV5-5, the J call TRBJ1-2, with TRBD1 identical over 8 bases. V shed 4 bases and J 4 bases; nucleotides not matched to a gene: 9. The CDR3 extends over 15 amino acids. CDR1 and CDR2 (germline): SGHKS, YYEKEE (reference sequence). The CDR3 DNA reads TGTGCCAGCAGCCCCTTTGGGCAGGGGGCCTATGGCTACACCTTC. It translates to CASSPFGQGAYGYTF.

This clonotype was seen at least ten times. The chain has TRBV5-1 and TRBJ2-1, with no clear D. V was shortened by 7 bases and J by 7 bases, with 12 bases between the two germline ends. The CDR3 loop spans 12 amino acids. CDR1 is SGHRS, CDR2 YFSETQ, per germline. This CDR3 is CASGQIGNEQFF. The DNA of the CDR3 is TGCGCCAGCGGCCAAATTGGGAATGAGCAGTTCTTC. Full variable domain (missing parts from reference TRBV5-1 and TRBJ2-1): KAGVTQTPRYLIKTRGQQVTLSCSPISGHRSVSWYQQTPGQGLQFLFEYFSETQRNKGNFPGRFSGRQFSNSRSEMNVSTLELGDSALYLCASGQIGNEQFFGPGTRLTVL.

This clonotype has just a few counts. The rearrangement joins TRBV5-1 to TRBJ2-3; D gene ambiguous. This CDR3 region has 13 residues. Germline CDR1 reads SGHRS; CDR2 reads YFSETQ. Trimming took off 4 bases at V and 4 bases at J, with 10 bases between the two ends. The CDR3 coding sequence is TGCGCCAGCAGCCGGTTTGGCTCAGATACGCAGTATTTT. Its translation: CASSRFGSDTQYF.

This clonotype was found many times. Here the CDR3 reads CASSSVLAGGRNEQFF. CDR3 nucleotides: TGTGCCAGCAGCTCGGTACTAGCGGGAGGGAGGAATGAGCAGTTCTTC. V gene TRBV7-2 combines with J gene TRBJ2-1, with 13 bases matching TRBD2. This CDR3 region has 16 residues. The germline gives CDR1 SGHTA, CDR2 FQGNSA. The junction had 7 bases not matched to a gene; V was cut back by 4 bases and J by 7 bases.

This chain joins TRBV4-1 and TRBJ2-7; TRBD2 agrees at 9 bases. Per germline, CDR1 MGHRA and CDR2 YSYEKL. J lost 7 bases, V lost 0 bases, and 10 bases had no gene match. CDR3 length equals 16 residues. CDR3 in DNA: TGCGCCAGCAGCCAAGATTCGGGCGGGAGGGCCGGAGAGCAGTACTTC. Its translation is CASSQDSGGRAGEQYF.

The table lists this clonotype with many counts. This chain joins TRBV5-1 and TRBJ2-1; D is unresolved. The germline V and J ends were trimmed by 0 bases and 6 bases, with 10 bases remaining between them. The CDR3 runs to 14 residues. CDR1 and CDR2 (germline): SGHRS, YFSETQ. Written as DNA, the CDR3 is TGCGCCAGCAGCTTGGGGCCTAACCTCAATGAGCAGTTCTTC. Translation gives CASSLGPNLNEQFF.

This clonotype showed up many times. CDR3 protein: CASSLVGGLEAFF. DNA for the CDR3: TGTGCCAGCAGCTTGGTTGGGGGACTGGAAGCTTTCTTT. The genes are TRBV5-5 and TRBJ1-1; possible D gene TRBD1, 5 bases. The CDR3 length is 13 residues. V shed 0 bases and J shed 8 bases, with 11 bases lying between them. Germline V CDR1 and CDR2: SGHKS, YYEKEE (reference sequence). Based on the CDR3 plus reference TRBV5-5 and TRBJ1-1, the full variable domain is DAGVTQSPTHLIKTRGQQVTLRCSPISGHKSVSWYQQVLGQGPQFIFQYYEKEERGRGNFPDRFSARQFPNYSSELNVNALLLGDSALYLCASSLVGGLEAFFGQGTRLTVV.

The sample holds many counts of this clonotype. The rearrangement joins TRBV24-1 to TRBJ1-2; 8 bases fit TRBD1. Unmatched junction bases numbered 9, after V lost 4 bases and J lost 3 bases. Germline V gene sequence: CDR1 KGHDR, CDR2 SFDVKD. This CDR3 comprises 16 residues. Written as DNA, the CDR3 is TGTGCCACCAGTGACCCCGACAGGGGTGGAGACTATGGCTACACCTTC. It is translated as CATSDPDRGGDYGYTF.

Ten or more counts support this clonotype. This chain joins TRBV30 and TRBJ1-2; 8 nucleotides line up with TRBD1. The CDR3 covers 13 residues. The germline V gene has CDR1 GTSNPN and CDR2 SVGIG (reference sequence). Trimming took 4 bases from V and 4 from J; bases not matched to a gene: 5. Here the CDR3 reads CAWKDRAGYGYTF. As DNA, the CDR3 is TGTGCCTGGAAGGACAGGGCGGGCTATGGCTACACCTTC.

The V gene is TRBV7-9, the J gene TRBJ1-2, with TRBD1 identical over 9 bases. CDR1 is SEHNR and CDR2 is FQNEAQ in the germline V gene (reference sequence). V was clipped by 4 bases and J by 6 bases; unmatched bases: 6. The CDR3 loop spans 14 amino acids. Here the CDR3 reads CASSSPGQGNGYTF. For the CDR3, the DNA is TGTGCCAGCAGCTCCCCCGGACAGGGGAATGGCTACACCTTC.

This clonotype was found many times. The genes are TRBV20-1 and TRBJ2-4, with unresolved D. The CDR3 is made up of 14 amino acids. V was pared by 1 base and J by 1 base, with 8 bases between. Germline V CDR1 and CDR2: DFQATT, SNEGSKA (reference sequence). CDR3 amino acids: CSARGVRAKNIQYF. CDR3 in DNA: TGCAGTGCTAGAGGCGTTAGGGCCAAAAACATTCAGTACTTC.

This clonotype was counted only a few times. This chain joins TRBV7-2 and TRBJ1-4; D might be TRBD1 (5 bases). Trimming removed 0 bases from V and 8 bases from J, with 13 bases in between. Germline-derived CDR1 and CDR2 are SGHTA and FQGNSA. The CDR3 runs to 15 residues. The CDR3 DNA follows: TGTGCCAGCAGCTTAGCATACGGGGGAAGGGAAAAACTGTTTTTT. Amino acids: CASSLAYGGREKLFF.

This clonotype has more than one count but fewer than ten. This chain joins TRBV10-3 and TRBJ2-3; TRBD2 matches at 14 bases. The V gene end was trimmed by 3 bases and the J gene end by 11 bases; junction bases not matched to a gene: 1. CDR1 and CDR2 (germline): ENHRY, SYGVKD. This CDR3 has 13 amino acids. CDR3 sequence (DNA): TGTGCCATCAGTGACGGACTAGCGGGAGGGCAGTATTTT. Translating it yields CAISDGLAGGQYF.

The rearrangement uses TRBV4-2 and TRBJ2-7; possibly TRBD2 for D (6 bases). The CDR3 spans 13 residues. Between the trimmed V and J ends, which lost 2 bases and 9 bases, there was a span of 14 bases. In germline, CDR1 is LGHNA, CDR2 YNFKEQ. DNA for the CDR3: TGTGCCAGCAGCCAATCCCCCCGGGAGTGGCAGTACTTC. Translated, it gives CASSQSPREWQYF.

The J gene is TRBJ2-7, the V gene TRBV5-1; weak D call: TRBD1 (6 bases). This CDR3 has 16 residues. V was shortened by 4 bases and J by 6 bases, with 23 bases between the two germline ends. Germline V gives CDR1 SGHRS, CDR2 YFSETQ. CDR3 region: CASSPRAQPQGGEQYF. CDR3 DNA sequence: TGCGCCAGCAGCCCCAGGGCCCAGCCACAGGGCGGCGAGCAGTACTTC.

This clonotype was seen more than once but under ten times. The gene calls are TRBV4-1 and TRBJ2-3; TRBD1 might be the D (6 bases). Per germline, CDR1 MGHRA and CDR2 YSYEKL. The CDR3 consists of 14 residues. Deletions cut 3 bases from V and 0 bases from J, with 7 bases between. The CDR3 is CASSQRGSTDTQYF. The CDR3 region has the DNA TGCGCCAGCAGCCAGAGGGGGAGCACAGATACGCAGTATTTT.

This clonotype was seen more than once but under ten times. This chain connects TRBV9 to TRBJ2-5; D might be TRBD1 or TRBD2, each matching 5 bases. V was shortened by 0 bases and J by 2 bases, with 8 bases between the two germline ends. The CDR3 has 14 amino acids. Germline V gene data show CDR1 as SGDLS and CDR2 as YYNGEE. In DNA form, the CDR3 reads TGTGCCAGCAGCGTAGGGGGGATTCAAGAGACCCAGTACTTC. This gives the protein CASSVGGIQETQYF.

V gene TRBV25-1 combines with J gene TRBJ2-1; D may be TRBD1 (5 bases). The CDR3 has 15 residues. The V gene lost 4 bases and the J gene lost 5 bases, with 15 bases spanning the gap. From germline, CDR1 is MGHDK and CDR2 SYGVNS. CDR3 residues: CASSATGGRDNEQFF. For the CDR3, the DNA is TGTGCCAGCAGTGCAACAGGTGGACGAGACAATGAGCAGTTCTTC.

The sample holds one count of this clonotype. Being one base from a much bigger clone, this may be a read error. The CDR3 sequence is CSASQREGMDTQYF. CDR3 bases: TGCAGTGCTTCCCAGCGGGAAGGAATGGATACGCAGTATTTT. This rearrangement joins TRBV20-1 to TRBJ2-3; 7 bases map to TRBD2. From germline, CDR1 is DFQATT and CDR2 SNEGSKA (reference sequence). The V segment lost 5 bases and the J segment 6 bases; nucleotides outside the gene matches: 11. The CDR3 is made up of 14 amino acids.

In this sample, this clonotype turned up a few times. The chain has TRBV12-3 or TRBV12-4 and TRBJ2-7; 7 positions agree with TRBD1. The CDR3 is 13 residues long. With V trimmed by 6 bases and J by 3 bases, 5 bases remained unmatched. CDR3 sequence (DNA): TGTGCCAGCAGAACAGGGGATCTCTACGAGCAGTACTTC. Translated, it gives CASRTGDLYEQYF.

Remarks on this clonotype: A read error may explain this, as a much larger clone is one base away. The rearrangement joins TRBV7-6 to TRBJ2-7; D call uncertain. The germline V gene has CDR1 SGHVS and CDR2 FNYEAQ. V lost 5 bases, J lost 7 bases, and 21 bases lay in between. This CDR3 spans 15 amino acids. The CDR3 bases are TGTGCCAGCAGCCCCACCCGTGGGTCCCGTTGGGAGCAGTACTTC. Translating gives CASSPTRGSRWEQYF.